These T cell receptor beta chains were read from a single sample in a study of shared clonotypes between healthy human individuals. Sequencing was performed with immunoSEQ multiplex PCR; in TCRdb, only in-frame clones are kept and a portion is missing. Here the sample spans some 690,000 clones, less than 95% being singletons. Sequencing was performed on memory CD8+ T cells from PBMCs. The receptor source for this set is a man younger than 35 in good health. Some clones in this sample may be carry-over from other donors' samples. Both conserved end residues are part of each CDR3. Each record gives: D gene, V gene, clone size, J gene, CDR3 DNA, CDR3 protein. D genes are given only for firm matches. Clone size is shown for a subset of rows, as once, few, many or a class of expanded clone.

d_call: TRBD1; v_call: TRBV6-5; clone_size: .; j_call: TRBJ1-6; cdr3_nt: TGTGCCAGCAGGAGCCGGGACAGTCTTAATTCACCCCTCCACTTT; cdr3_aa: CASRSRDSLNSPLHF
d_call: TRBD2; v_call: TRBV9; clone_size: .; j_call: TRBJ2-7; cdr3_nt: TGTGCCAGCAGCCCCCAAGCGGGAGGGCCTTTCTACGAGCAGTACTTC; cdr3_aa: CASSPQAGGPFYEQYF
d_call: .; v_call: TRBV9; clone_size: .; j_call: TRBJ2-1; cdr3_nt: TGTGCCAGCAGCGTAGGTGGGGGGATGTTCTTC; cdr3_aa: CASSVGGGMFF
d_call: .; v_call: TRBV9; clone_size: once; j_call: TRBJ1-2; cdr3_nt: TGTGCCAGCAGCCAAGGAATGGGCTACACCTTC; cdr3_aa: CASSQGMGYTF
d_call: TRBD2; v_call: TRBV28; clone_size: once; j_call: TRBJ2-1; cdr3_nt: TGTGCCAGCAGTCCGTTAGCGGGAGTGTCCTACAATGAGCAGTTCTTC; cdr3_aa: CASSPLAGVSYNEQFF
d_call: .; v_call: TRBV21-1; clone_size: .; j_call: TRBJ1-2; cdr3_nt: TGTGCCAGCACACAGCGGACAGGGGGCGTCTCTGGCTACACCTTC; cdr3_aa: CASTQRTGGVSGYTF
d_call: .; v_call: TRBV13; clone_size: few; j_call: TRBJ2-7; cdr3_nt: TGTGCCAGCAGTCGCCGACTACTCTCCTACGAGCAGTACTTC; cdr3_aa: CASSRRLLSYEQYF
d_call: .; v_call: TRBV21-1; clone_size: .; j_call: TRBJ2-7; cdr3_nt: TGTGCCAGCAACAGGGGGGGACAGGGCTCCTACGAGCAGTACTTC; cdr3_aa: CASNRGGQGSYEQYF
d_call: TRBD2; v_call: TRBV4-3; clone_size: .; j_call: TRBJ2-3; cdr3_nt: TGCGCCAGCAGTCAGACTAGCGGGAGGGACGATACGCAGTATTTT; cdr3_aa: CASSQTSGRDDTQYF
d_call: TRBD2; v_call: TRBV6-4; clone_size: few; j_call: TRBJ2-6; cdr3_nt: TGTGCCAGCAGTCCTACTAGCGGGGACTCTGGGGCCAACGTCCTGACTTTC; cdr3_aa: CASSPTSGDSGANVLTF
d_call: .; v_call: TRBV2; clone_size: once; j_call: TRBJ2-7; cdr3_nt: TGTGCCAGCAGTGTGGAATCCTACGAGCAGTACTTC; cdr3_aa: CASSVESYEQYF
d_call: .; v_call: TRBV11-3; clone_size: .; j_call: TRBJ2-6; cdr3_nt: TGTGCCAGCAGCTTTGGAGGGCGCCTCGGGACCAACGTCCTGACTTTC; cdr3_aa: CASSFGGRLGTNVLTF
d_call: .; v_call: TRBV11-2; clone_size: .; j_call: TRBJ2-2; cdr3_nt: TGTGCCAGCAGCTTAGCCTGGACTGTTAAGGCCGGGGAGCTGTTTTTT; cdr3_aa: CASSLAWTVKAGELFF
d_call: .; v_call: TRBV28; clone_size: .; j_call: TRBJ2-7; cdr3_nt: TGTGCCAGCAGTTTATTTCGGGGCCCCTACGAGCAGTACTTC; cdr3_aa: CASSLFRGPYEQYF
d_call: TRBD2; v_call: TRBV2; clone_size: .; j_call: TRBJ2-7; cdr3_nt: TGTGCCAGCAGTGATTGGCGGGAGATCACCTACGAGCAGTACTTC; cdr3_aa: CASSDWREITYEQYF
d_call: TRBD2; v_call: TRBV2; clone_size: .; j_call: TRBJ2-1; cdr3_nt: TGTGCCAGCAGTGGTGGACTAGCTCTCGGAGATGAGCAGTTCTTC; cdr3_aa: CASSGGLALGDEQFF
d_call: TRBD1; v_call: TRBV19; clone_size: .; j_call: TRBJ1-1; cdr3_nt: TGTGCCAGTAGTCAACAGGGGCTGGGCACTGAAGCTTTCTTT; cdr3_aa: CASSQQGLGTEAFF
d_call: TRBD2; v_call: TRBV2; clone_size: once; j_call: TRBJ2-7; cdr3_nt: TGTGCCAGCAGTGAACCTCCCTGGCGGGAGCATTCCTCCTACGAGCAGTACTTC; cdr3_aa: CASSEPPWREHSSYEQYF
d_call: TRBD1; v_call: TRBV10-3; clone_size: .; j_call: TRBJ1-2; cdr3_nt: TGTGCCATCAGGCAGGGGGAGGATGGCTACACCTTC; cdr3_aa: CAIRQGEDGYTF
d_call: TRBD1; v_call: TRBV29-1; clone_size: .; j_call: TRBJ2-1; cdr3_nt: TGCAGCGGAGGGGCAGGGACAGGGGGAGGCAATGAGCAGTTCTTC; cdr3_aa: CSGGAGTGGGNEQFF
d_call: TRBD1; v_call: TRBV11-2; clone_size: many; j_call: TRBJ2-7; cdr3_nt: TGTGCCAGCAGCTTACTTCGGGACAGGGAGTACTTC; cdr3_aa: CASSLLRDREYF
d_call: .; v_call: TRBV28; clone_size: once; j_call: TRBJ2-7; cdr3_nt: TGTGCCAGCAGTTTTCGGCGGCTTCAGGTCTCCTACGAGCAGTACTTC; cdr3_aa: CASSFRRLQVSYEQYF
d_call: .; v_call: TRBV4-1; clone_size: few; j_call: TRBJ1-5; cdr3_nt: TGCGCCAGCAGCCAAGATAGACGTAGCAATCAGCCCCAGCATTTT; cdr3_aa: CASSQDRRSNQPQHF
d_call: .; v_call: TRBV7-9; clone_size: .; j_call: TRBJ2-1; cdr3_nt: TGTGCCAGCAGCTTCGGGATGAATGAGCAGTTCTTC; cdr3_aa: CASSFGMNEQFF
d_call: .; v_call: TRBV28; clone_size: .; j_call: TRBJ2-7; cdr3_nt: TGTGCCAGCAGTTTCCCGAGTTACGGGACCTACGAGCAGTACTTC; cdr3_aa: CASSFPSYGTYEQYF
d_call: .; v_call: TRBV6-5; clone_size: .; j_call: TRBJ2-2; cdr3_nt: TGTGCCAGCAGATTTACAGGGTTCGCCGGGGAGCTGTTTTTT; cdr3_aa: CASRFTGFAGELFF
d_call: .; v_call: TRBV4-3; clone_size: .; j_call: TRBJ2-7; cdr3_nt: TGCGCCAGCAGCCCCCTTTTCCCTAGCTCCTACGAGCAGTACTTC; cdr3_aa: CASSPLFPSSYEQYF
d_call: .; v_call: TRBV25-1; clone_size: .; j_call: TRBJ2-1; cdr3_nt: TGTGCCAGCAATGGATCCTCCCACAATGAGCAGTTCTTC; cdr3_aa: CASNGSSHNEQFF
d_call: .; v_call: TRBV29-1; clone_size: .; j_call: TRBJ2-7; cdr3_nt: TGCAGCGTTCAACGGGGGAAGATCTACGAGCAGTACTTC; cdr3_aa: CSVQRGKIYEQYF
d_call: TRBD2; v_call: TRBV27; clone_size: .; j_call: TRBJ2-7; cdr3_nt: TGTGCCAGCAGTTCCTTGGGAGGGCCAACCTACGAGCAGTACTTC; cdr3_aa: CASSSLGGPTYEQYF
d_call: .; v_call: TRBV28; clone_size: .; j_call: TRBJ1-4; cdr3_nt: TGTGCCAGCAGTTTACTCTTGGGGCTAGGGGACCCAACTAATGAAAAACTGTTTTTT; cdr3_aa: CASSLLLGLGDPTNEKLFF
d_call: .; v_call: TRBV6-5; clone_size: .; j_call: TRBJ2-1; cdr3_nt: TGTGCCAGCAGTTACCCCGCGGGCGTGGAGCAGTTCTTC; cdr3_aa: CASSYPAGVEQFF